One sample yielded the 32 T cell receptor beta chains listed below, sequenced in a study of T cells in Graves' hyperthyroidism and ophthalmopathy. Researchers took RNA transcripts and amplified the TCR beta CDR3 regions from them. When the TCR CDR3 underwent first-round RT-PCR, the HTBI primer set was used. MiXCR, applied by TCRdb to the multiplex PCR reads, yields one record per CDR3 protein. Among about 610,000 distinct CDR3 sequences, about 15% were seen once, and the ten largest hold around 4%. Input material: blood. All receptors derive from a woman aged 35 to 49 with Graves' ophthalmopathy.

In its sample, this clonotype was seen many times. J is TRBJ2-5 and V is TRBV27; maybe TRBD1 (6 bases). The CDR3 spans 14 residues. Germline assignment: CDR1 MNHEY and CDR2 SMNVEV (reference sequence). V lost 6 bases and J 5 bases, leaving 16 bases between the germline ends. For the CDR3, the DNA is TGTGCCAGCAGCGAAGGGGCAAGGGGGGAGACCCAGTACTTC. Its protein product is CASSEGARGETQYF.

CDR3 coding DNA: TGTGCCAGCAGTGCGGGGACAGGACCGAACACTGAAGCTTTCTTT. Translating it yields CASSAGTGPNTEAFF. The chain has TRBV6-1 and TRBJ1-1, with 8 bases fitting TRBD1. There are 15 residues in the CDR3. Germline V lookup: CDR1 MNHNS, CDR2 SASEGT. Germline trimming cut 4 bases from V and 1 base from J; bases unmatched to any gene: 5.

Ten or more counts support this clonotype. The chain employs TRBV20-1 and TRBJ1-1; 9 bases fit TRBD1. V was pared by 1 base and J by 0 bases, with 0 bases of the junction left unmatched. This CDR3 comprises 14 residues. Germline CDR1 DFQATT, CDR2 SNEGSKA (reference sequence). CDR3 coding DNA: TGCAGTGCTAGAGGGGACAGGGTGAACACTGAAGCTTTCTTT. The encoded protein is CSARGDRVNTEAFF.

Ten or more counts support this clonotype. The V gene is TRBV7-3, the J gene TRBJ2-5; a weak D match, TRBD2 (6 bases). The CDR3 extends over 14 amino acids. The germline V and J ends were trimmed by 5 bases and 1 base, with 11 bases remaining between them. The V gene's germline CDR1 is SGHTA and CDR2 FQGTGA. For the CDR3, the DNA is TGTGCCAGCAGCCCGACTAGGAGCCAAGAGACCCAGTACTTC. It yields the protein CASSPTRSQETQYF.

V gene TRBV28 combines with J gene TRBJ1-1; no definite D call. The CDR3 has 14 residues. The V end was cut by 5 bases, the J end by 1 base, with 11 bases between. CDR1 is MDHEN, CDR2 SYDVKM, per germline. CDR3 DNA: TGTGCCAGCAGTCCAAGGGTCGCGAACACTGAAGCTTTCTTT. Encoded protein: CASSPRVANTEAFF.

The table lists this clonotype with many counts. The rearrangement joins TRBV7-2 to TRBJ2-5; D is possibly TRBD2 (5 bases). V lost 8 bases, J lost 2 bases, and 12 bases lay in between. CDR1 and CDR2 (germline): SGHTA, FQGNSA. The CDR3 extends over 13 amino acids. The CDR3 spells CASGSWLQETQYF. CDR3 nucleotides: TGTGCCAGCGGGAGTTGGCTTCAAGAGACCCAGTACTTC.

At least ten counts were recorded for this clonotype. This chain uses TRBV30 with TRBJ2-3; D unresolved. The CDR3 is 13 residues long. The germline gives CDR1 GTSNPN, CDR2 SVGIG (reference sequence). V lost 0 bases and J lost 5, with 9 bases in between. The CDR3 is CAWSVQGLDTQYF. CDR3 DNA sequence: TGTGCCTGGAGTGTACAAGGGTTAGATACGCAGTATTTT.

This clonotype appeared many times. V and J are TRBV12-3 or TRBV12-4 and TRBJ2-7; tentative D call: TRBD2 (7 bases). V was shortened by 6 bases and J by 5 bases, with 20 bases between the two germline ends. The CDR3 has 15 residues. The chain's CDR3 is CASSPRGGGPNEQYF. In DNA form, the CDR3 reads TGTGCCAGCAGCCCCAGAGGGGGAGGGCCAAACGAGCAGTACTTC.

This clonotype was seen at least ten times. The chain is built from TRBV20-1 and TRBJ2-1; 11 bases map to TRBD2. V lost 6 bases and J lost 5; bases outside the gene matches: 6. The length of the CDR3 is 14 residues. Germline loops: CDR1 DFQATT, CDR2 SNEGSKA (reference sequence). In DNA form, the CDR3 reads TGCAGTGCCCTGACTAGCGGGAATCACAATGAGCAGTTCTTC. Translated, it gives CSALTSGNHNEQFF.

The genes are TRBV11-3 and TRBJ1-1, with D unresolved. This CDR3 contains 13 residues. Germline lookup yields CDR1 SGHNT and CDR2 YENEEA. V was trimmed by 3 bases and J by 3 bases, leaving 8 bases between them. CDR3 bases: TGTGCCAGCAGCTTCTCTTATGACACTGAAGCTTTCTTT. Its protein product is CASSFSYDTEAFF. Full variable domain (outside the CDR3, taken from reference TRBV11-3 and TRBJ1-1): EAGVVQSPRYKIIEKKQPVAFWCNPISGHNTLYWYLQNLGQGPELLIRYENEEAVDDSQLPKDRFSAERLKGVDSTLKIQPAELGDSAVYLCASSFSYDTEAFFGQGTRLTVV.

This clonotype was detected many times. This chain uses TRBV13 with TRBJ1-1; the D gene is possibly TRBD1 (5 bases). Germline loops: CDR1 PRHDT, CDR2 FYEKMQ (reference sequence). V dropped 6 bases and J dropped 10 bases, with 27 bases sitting between them. CDR3 length: 16 residues. CDR3 in amino acids: CASRPQGPTLPVGAFF. The CDR3 DNA reads TGTGCCAGCAGGCCCCAGGGACCAACCTTACCTGTGGGAGCTTTCTTT. Full variable domain (missing parts from reference TRBV13 and TRBJ1-1): AAGVIQSPRHLIKEKRETATLKCYPIPRHDTVYWYQQGPGQDPQFLISFYEKMQSDKGSIPDRFSAQQFSDYHSELNMSSLELGDSALYFCASRPQGPTLPVGAFFGQGTRLTVV.

In this sample, this clonotype turned up many times. The chain couples TRBV12-3 or TRBV12-4 to TRBJ1-3; TRBD1 is a possible D gene (5 bases). V lost 6 bases to trimming and J lost 0 bases, with 15 bases between them. The CDR3 loop spans 16 amino acids. In nucleotides, the CDR3 is TGTGCCAGCAGCGCTACCCGGGGCCTCTCTGGAAACACCATATATTTT. Translated, it gives CASSATRGLSGNTIYF.

Only a few counts were recorded for this clonotype. V is TRBV20-1 and J is TRBJ1-6; 7 nucleotides line up with TRBD1. Unmatched junction bases numbered 11, after V lost 2 bases and J lost 7 bases. The length of the CDR3 is 16 residues. The V gene's germline CDR1 is DFQATT and CDR2 SNEGSKA (reference sequence). The CDR3 sequence: CSARFGAQGTNSPLHF. The CDR3 DNA sequence: TGCAGTGCTAGATTTGGGGCACAGGGGACGAATTCACCCCTCCACTTT.

The J gene is TRBJ2-4, the V gene TRBV6-2 or TRBV6-3, with D possibly being TRBD2 (6 bases). Trimming pared 1 base from V and 5 bases from J, leaving 12 bases between. CDR3 length: 15 amino acids. The germline V gene has CDR1 MNHEY and CDR2 SVGEGT. For the CDR3, the DNA is TGTGCCAGCAGTTACTGGCGGGGTTCCGAAAACATTCAGTACTTC. It yields the protein CASSYWRGSENIQYF.

This clonotype has at least ten counts. The chain joins TRBV10-2 to TRBJ2-7, with 9 bases identical to TRBD2. The CDR3 covers 14 residues. V was pared by 7 bases and J by 2 bases, with 6 bases of the junction left unmatched. Germline-derived CDR1 and CDR2 are WSHSY and SAAADI. CDR3 coding DNA: TGCGCCAGCACCGAAGCGGGAGGCCCCTACGAGCAGTACTTC. Translating it yields CASTEAGGPYEQYF.

This clonotype was detected ten times or more. The genes are TRBV6-2 or TRBV6-3 and TRBJ2-7; no clear D. The CDR3 spans 14 residues. Trimming left V 7 bases short and J 7 bases short, with 20 bases between. From germline, CDR1 is MNHEY and CDR2 SVGEGT. CDR3 coding DNA: TGTGCCAGCAATCTCCGAGAGAGCCCTAGGGAGCAGTACTTC. Encoded protein: CASNLRESPREQYF.

Only a few counts were recorded for this clonotype. V is TRBV19 and J is TRBJ1-2; D gene unclear. This CDR3 has 14 amino acids. Trimming shortened V by 1 base and J by 7 bases, and 13 bases separated the two germline ends. From germline, CDR1 is LNHDA and CDR2 SQIVND (reference sequence). CDR3: CASSIGENYIGYTF. CDR3 coding DNA: TGTGCCAGTAGTATAGGGGAGAATTACATTGGCTACACCTTC.

This clonotype was detected many times. The genes are TRBV6-5 and TRBJ2-5; D may match TRBD1 or TRBD2 (5 bases each). The CDR3 has 14 amino acids. Germline CDR1 and CDR2: MNHEY and SVGAGI. Trimming took off 5 bases at V and 3 bases at J, with 13 bases between the two ends. The CDR3 DNA follows: TGTGCCAGCAGTACCTCGGGGCGAGAAGAGACCCAGTACTTC. It specifies CASSTSGREETQYF.

This clonotype was counted between two and nine times. A read error may be the cause here, since a much bigger clone is one base away. The chain uses TRBV6-1 and TRBJ2-7, with 7 positions matching TRBD1. The CDR3 is 17 amino acids. The V gene end was trimmed by 8 bases and the J gene end by 2 bases; junction bases not matched to a gene: 18. Germline loops: CDR1 MNHNS, CDR2 SASEGT. CDR3 region: CASGAQWGQTITYEQYF. The CDR3 nucleotides read TGTGCCAGCGGTGCCCAATGGGGACAGACGATAACCTACGAGCAGTACTTC.

This clonotype appeared many times. The chain combines TRBV12-3 or TRBV12-4 with TRBJ1-5; weak D call: TRBD1 (6 bases). The CDR3 is made up of 15 amino acids. V was cut by 5 bases and J by 6 bases, with 17 bases left in between. This CDR3 reads CASSPQQGFSQPQHF. The CDR3 nucleotides read TGTGCCAGCAGTCCCCAGCAGGGGTTCAGTCAGCCCCAGCATTTT.

The CDR3 coding sequence is TGTGCCAGCAGTTACGTCAGCGGGAGCTCCGAGCAGTACTTC. It codes for CASSYVSGSSEQYF. This chain joins TRBV6-2 or TRBV6-3 and TRBJ2-7; TRBD2 matches at 8 bases. V shed 2 bases, J shed 6 bases, and the junction held 6 bases outside the gene matches. Germline CDR1 and CDR2: MNHEY and SVGEGT. The CDR3 is 14 residues long.

Many counts were recorded for this clonotype. This chain links TRBV7-8 with TRBJ1-6; TRBD1 matches 9 bases. The CDR3 spans 14 residues. Unmatched junction bases numbered 6, after V lost 5 bases and J lost 10 bases. Germline loops: CDR1 SGHVS, CDR2 FQNEAQ. The CDR3 DNA reads TGTGCCAGCAGCCGGGACAGGGCACGATCACCCCTCCACTTT. Translated, it gives CASSRDRARSPLHF.

This clonotype has ten or more counts. The rearrangement links TRBV6-2 or TRBV6-3 to TRBJ2-5; no clear D gene. In germline, CDR1 is MNHEY, CDR2 SVGEGT. This CDR3 region has 15 residues. V was trimmed by 2 bases and J by 4 bases, leaving 14 bases between them. The CDR3 sequence is CASSYDPDVGETQYF. In nucleotides, the CDR3 is TGTGCCAGCAGTTACGATCCGGACGTAGGAGAGACCCAGTACTTC.

The rearrangement links TRBV11-2 to TRBJ2-7; TRBD1 agrees at 9 bases. The germline V gene encodes CDR1 SGHAT and CDR2 FQNNGV. With V trimmed by 3 bases and J by 3 bases, 6 bases remained unmatched. CDR3 size: 15 residues. The CDR3 region is CASSFSGQGYYEQYF. CDR3 nucleotide sequence: TGTGCCAGCAGCTTCTCGGGACAGGGATACTACGAGCAGTACTTC.

The V and J genes are TRBV3-1 and TRBJ1-1, with 10 bases matching TRBD1. Unmatched junction bases numbered 6, after V lost 3 bases and J lost 5 bases. This CDR3 has 15 residues. Germline-derived CDR1 and CDR2 are LGHDT and YNNKEL (reference sequence). The CDR3 DNA is TGTGCCAGCAGCCAGAGGGACAGGGGACGAACTGAAGCTTTCTTT. Translated, it gives CASSQRDRGRTEAFF.

This clonotype was observed once. This chain joins TRBV12-3 or TRBV12-4 and TRBJ2-7; 7 positions match TRBD1. The CDR3 spans 14 residues. V lost 1 base, J lost 3 bases, and 3 bases stayed unmatched. As DNA, the CDR3 is TGTGCCAGCAGTTTAGTAGGACAGGTCTACGAGCAGTACTTC. It translates to CASSLVGQVYEQYF.

This clonotype has a count of ten or more. The chain joins TRBV24-1 to TRBJ2-2; D uncertain. This CDR3 has 15 residues. Looked up from germline, CDR1 is KGHDR and CDR2 is SFDVKD. V was pared by 1 base and J by 2 bases, with 7 bases between. The CDR3: CATSDLERNTGELFF. CDR3 nucleotide sequence: TGTGCCACCAGTGATTTAGAGAGAAACACCGGGGAGCTGTTTTTT.

The chain couples TRBV6-1 to TRBJ1-2; tentative D call: TRBD1 (6 bases). Trimming removed 5 bases from V and 4 bases from J, with 14 bases in between. The CDR3 covers 14 residues. Germline V gives CDR1 MNHNS, CDR2 SASEGT. The CDR3 here is CASSLQGKFYGYTF. CDR3 nucleotides: TGTGCCAGCAGTCTGCAGGGGAAGTTCTATGGCTACACCTTC.

This clonotype was observed many times. The chain has TRBV28 and TRBJ2-7; TRBD2 matches at 11 bases. J gave up 5 bases and V 3 bases, and 6 bases lay outside the gene matches. The V gene's germline CDR1 is MDHEN and CDR2 SYDVKM. The CDR3 length is 15 residues. CDR3 sequence (DNA): TGTGCCAGCAGTTTTAGCGGGAGGGCCAAGCACGAGCAGTACTTC. The encoded protein is CASSFSGRAKHEQYF.

There are a few counts of this clonotype. A read error may explain this, as a much larger clone is one base away. The chain employs TRBV6-1 and TRBJ2-7; a possible D gene is TRBD2 (6 bases). The CDR3 extends over 14 amino acids. Germline lookup yields CDR1 MNHNS and CDR2 SASEGT. V was cut by 5 bases and J by 0 bases, with 11 bases left in between. CDR3 nucleotide sequence: TGTGCCAGCAGTCAGGGACTTTTCTCCTACGAGCAGTACTTC. It encodes CASSQGLFSYEQYF.

The rearrangement uses TRBV12-3 or TRBV12-4 and TRBJ2-5; D call uncertain. Trimming removed 5 bases from V and 4 bases from J, with 14 bases in between. The CDR3 covers 14 residues. The CDR3 sequence: CASSPGDSRETQYF. CDR3 nucleotides: TGTGCCAGCAGTCCAGGAGATTCGCGAGAGACCCAGTACTTC.

This clonotype has a count of ten or more. The V gene is TRBV6-1, the J gene TRBJ1-2; D gene uncertain. V dropped 8 bases and J dropped 4 bases, with 11 bases sitting between them. Germline V gene lookup returns CDR1 MNHNS and CDR2 SASEGT. This CDR3 spans 12 amino acids. This CDR3 reads CASLETTYGYTF. The CDR3 bases are TGTGCCAGCCTCGAAACGACCTATGGCTACACCTTC.